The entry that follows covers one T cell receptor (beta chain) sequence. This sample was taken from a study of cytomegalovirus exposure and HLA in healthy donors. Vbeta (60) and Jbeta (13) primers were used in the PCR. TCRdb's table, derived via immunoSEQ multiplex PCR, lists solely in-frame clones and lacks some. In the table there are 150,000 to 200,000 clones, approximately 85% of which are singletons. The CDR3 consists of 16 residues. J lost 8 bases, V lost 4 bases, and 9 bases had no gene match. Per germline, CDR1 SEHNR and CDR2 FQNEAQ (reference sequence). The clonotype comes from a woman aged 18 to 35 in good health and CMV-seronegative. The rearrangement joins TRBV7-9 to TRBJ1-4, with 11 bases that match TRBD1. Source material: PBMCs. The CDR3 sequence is CASSSMDRGLQEKLFF. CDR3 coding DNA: TGTGCCAGCAGCTCTATGGACAGGGGGCTACAAGAAAAACTGTTTTTT.